The 17 T cell receptor beta chains below were found in one sample sequenced in a study of T cell changes during pregnancy in multiple sclerosis. TCRdb keeps only in-frame clones here, not all; method: immunoSEQ multiplex PCR. The sample contains some 41,000 clones, around 90% of which appear only once. The sample was CD8+ T cells from peripheral blood mononuclear cells, taken in the first trimester of pregnancy. The source of these receptors is a female donor with multiple sclerosis, enrolled in a pregnancy study.

The chain has TRBV30 and TRBJ1-4; D is unclear. This CDR3 has 12 amino acids. In germline, CDR1 is GTSNPN, CDR2 SVGIG (reference sequence). V was trimmed by 5 bases and J by 4 bases, leaving 8 bases between them. CDR3 nucleotides: TGTGCCTGGGCCGGTGATAATGAAAAACTGTTTTTT. Protein: CAWAGDNEKLFF.

V is TRBV30 and J is TRBJ2-7; 10 bases are a match to TRBD2. Germline V CDR1 and CDR2: GTSNPN, SVGIG (reference sequence). The CDR3 extends over 13 amino acids. The trim removed 1 base at V and 6 bases at J, leaving 3 bases unmatched. CDR3 sequence (DNA): TGTGCCTGGAGTGCTGAGCGGGAGGGCGAGCAGTACTTC. This encodes CAWSAEREGEQYF.

The chain has TRBV5-1 and TRBJ1-5; TRBD1 agrees at 10 bases. Unmatched junction bases numbered 5, after V lost 4 bases and J lost 4 bases. The length of the CDR3 is 15 residues. CDR1 is SGHRS, CDR2 YFSETQ, per germline. The CDR3 region has the DNA TGCGCCAGCAGCCCCGGGACAGGGGATAATCAGCCCCAGCATTTT. Residues: CASSPGTGDNQPQHF.

The chain uses TRBV2 and TRBJ1-5; 9 bases are a match to TRBD1. The V gene end was trimmed by 4 bases and the J gene end by 3 bases; junction bases not matched to a gene: 13. Germline loops: CDR1 SNHLY, CDR2 FYNNEI. This CDR3 region has 18 residues. CDR3 DNA sequence: TGTGCCAGCAGTGGGGGTTATGCCGGGACAGGGTTCAATCAGCCCCAGCATTTT. Its protein is CASSGGYAGTGFNQPQHF.

V usage is TRBV7-9 and J usage is TRBJ2-3; possible D gene TRBD2, 6 bases. Germline V gene lookup returns CDR1 SEHNR and CDR2 FQNEAQ (reference sequence). Trimming shortened V by 4 bases and J by 0 bases, and 11 bases separated the two germline ends. This CDR3 spans 15 amino acids. The CDR3 DNA reads TGTGCCAGCAGCTCCTCCGGGGGTAGCACAGATACGCAGTATTTT. Translation: CASSSSGGSTDTQYF.

The chain links TRBV13 to TRBJ1-1; D unresolved. Germline V CDR1 and CDR2: PRHDT, FYEKMQ (reference sequence). This CDR3 is built from 14 residues. V shed 4 bases and J shed 0 bases, with 9 bases lying between them. CDR3 residues: CASSYREMNTEAFF. The DNA of the CDR3 is TGTGCCAGCAGCTACCGGGAGATGAACACTGAAGCTTTCTTT.

The chain recombines TRBV10-3 with TRBJ2-1; D perhaps matches TRBD2 (6 bases). The germline CDR1 and CDR2 sequences are ENHRY and SYGVKD. V shed 5 bases and J shed 2 bases, with 16 bases lying between them. The CDR3 is 16 amino acids. The CDR3 loop reads CAISPFLAKPYNEQFF. The CDR3 DNA reads TGTGCCATCAGTCCATTTCTAGCGAAACCCTACAATGAGCAGTTCTTC.

This chain uses TRBV27 with TRBJ2-7; no firm D call. Trimming took off 3 bases at V and 3 bases at J, with 12 bases between the two ends. Germline-derived CDR1 and CDR2 are MNHEY and SMNVEV (reference sequence). The CDR3 runs to 14 residues. CDR3 amino acids: CASSFVDSNYEQYF. The CDR3 coding sequence is TGTGCCAGCAGTTTTGTTGACTCGAACTACGAGCAGTACTTC.

V is TRBV19 and J is TRBJ1-6; a possible D gene is TRBD1 (6 bases). The CDR3 runs to 14 residues. From germline, CDR1 is LNHDA and CDR2 SQIVND (reference sequence). The V end lost 5 bases, the J end lost 10 bases, and 15 bases lay between the germline ends. Here the CDR3 DNA reads TGTGCCAGTAGTCCTACAGGGACCCGGTCACCCCTCCACTTT. As protein: CASSPTGTRSPLHF.

This clone appeared once. This rearrangement joins TRBV6-5 to TRBJ1-4; 9 nucleotides line up with TRBD1. Germline-derived CDR1 and CDR2 are MNHEY and SVGAGI. The CDR3 consists of 15 residues. V shed 6 bases, J shed 5 bases, and the junction held 7 bases outside the gene matches. The CDR3 sequence: CASRGWDRDNEKLFF. The CDR3 DNA follows: TGTGCCAGCAGAGGATGGGACAGGGACAATGAAAAACTGTTTTTT.

This rearrangement joins TRBV2 to TRBJ2-7, with 8 nucleotides matching TRBD1. Trimming removed 5 bases from V and 2 bases from J; junction bases left unmatched: 5. The CDR3 has 14 residues. Germline V gene data show CDR1 as SNHLY and CDR2 as FYNNEI. The CDR3 DNA follows: TGTGCCAGCAGTCCCAGGGGGCTCACCTACGAGCAGTACTTC. This translates into CASSPRGLTYEQYF.

This clone was counted a single time. The chain links TRBV12-5 to TRBJ2-1; 10 bases are a match to TRBD2. The CDR3 is 22 amino acids. CDR1 LGHNT and CDR2 FRNRAP come from the germline V gene. Germline trimming cut 5 bases from V and 0 bases from J; bases unmatched to any gene: 22. The CDR3 DNA reads TGTGCTAGTGGTACCATACAGGGACCGGGACTAGCGTCGACGAGCTCCTACAATGAGCAGTTCTTC. This codes for CASGTIQGPGLASTSSYNEQFF.

Written as DNA, the CDR3 is TGTGCCAGCAGCCAAGATCCAGGGGACTATGGCTACACCTTC. Residues: CASSQDPGDYGYTF. The chain recombines TRBV4-2 with TRBJ1-2, with D maybe TRBD1 (6 bases). Germline V lookup: CDR1 LGHNA, CDR2 YNFKEQ. CDR3 length equals 14 residues. Trimming removed 0 bases from V and 3 bases from J, with 8 bases in between.

The chain couples TRBV4-1 to TRBJ2-7; D may be TRBD2 (5 bases). The CDR3 consists of 14 residues. The V end was cut by 4 bases, the J end by 6 bases, with 16 bases between. Germline V gene lookup returns CDR1 MGHRA and CDR2 YSYEKL. The CDR3 DNA reads TGCGCCAGCAGCCCGGAGGTAAAAACACGCGAGCAGTACTTC. Residues: CASSPEVKTREQYF.

The chain is built from TRBV7-9 and TRBJ1-5, with D perhaps TRBD1 (5 bases). Germline V gene data show CDR1 as SEHNR and CDR2 as FQNEAQ (reference sequence). V dropped 4 bases and J dropped 7 bases, with 17 bases sitting between them. This CDR3 is built from 15 residues. CDR3 region: CASSSRDGGSQPQHF. Written as DNA, the CDR3 is TGTGCCAGCAGCTCCCGGGACGGGGGGAGCCAGCCCCAGCATTTT.

The J gene is TRBJ2-7, the V gene TRBV19; 9 bases agree with TRBD1. Germline values: CDR1 LNHDA, CDR2 SQIVND (reference sequence). The V and J ends lost 5 bases and 2 bases, in that order; junction bases with no gene match: 4. The CDR3 runs to 14 residues. The CDR3 protein is CASSATGGPYEQYF. The CDR3, as DNA: TGTGCCAGTAGTGCTACAGGGGGCCCCTACGAGCAGTACTTC.

This clone came up once. The chain employs TRBV27 and TRBJ2-5; D is undetermined. This CDR3 region has 17 residues. V lost 3 bases to trimming and J lost 2 bases, with 19 bases between them. From germline, CDR1 is MNHEY and CDR2 SMNVEV (reference sequence). CDR3: CASSFAKVGQTQETQYF. The CDR3 nucleotides are TGTGCCAGCAGTTTTGCCAAGGTTGGGCAAACACAAGAGACCCAGTACTTC.